Presented here are 10 T cell receptor beta chains from one specimen sequenced in a study of T cells in Graves' hyperthyroidism and ophthalmopathy. What was amplified from RNA transcripts were TCR beta CDR3 regions. Primed by the HTBI set, a first-round RT-PCR was run on the TCR CDR3. TCRdb redid the calling of the multiplex PCR reads with MiXCR, one entry per CDR3 protein. The table shows hundreds of thousands of distinct CDR3 sequences, with approximately 15% occurring only once. The source material was blood. The receptors here all came from a woman in her thirties or forties with Graves' ophthalmopathy.

The V and J genes are TRBV5-1 and TRBJ1-1; a possible D gene is TRBD1 (5 bases). Between the trimmed V and J ends, which lost 2 bases and 0 bases, there was a span of 14 bases. CDR1 is SGHRS and CDR2 is YFSETQ in the germline V gene. The CDR3 runs to 16 residues. CDR3 loop: CASSFGGGTLNTEAFF. CDR3 bases: TGCGCCAGCAGCTTCGGGGGGGGGACCCTGAACACTGAAGCTTTCTTT.

J is TRBJ2-7 and V is TRBV15; the D gene is possibly TRBD2 (6 bases). Germline CDR1 LNHNV, CDR2 YYDKDF (reference sequence). The CDR3 loop spans 14 amino acids. Deletions cut 0 bases from V and 2 bases from J, with 8 bases between. CDR3: CATSRDSGAYEQYF. CDR3 sequence (DNA): TGTGCCACCAGCAGAGATTCGGGAGCCTACGAGCAGTACTTC.

This clonotype occurred many times. The chain couples TRBV5-5 to TRBJ2-7, with D unresolved. The CDR3 runs to 13 residues. The V gene lost 4 bases and the J gene lost 3 bases, with 11 bases spanning the gap. Germline CDR1 is SGHKS and CDR2 is YYEKEE (reference sequence). CDR3 sequence: CASSMMEVYEQYF. Written as DNA, the CDR3 is TGTGCCAGCAGCATGATGGAAGTCTACGAGCAGTACTTC.

This clonotype has only a few counts. The genes are TRBV9 and TRBJ2-3, with TRBD1 identical over 11 bases. V dropped 1 base and J dropped 4; count of bases not matched to a gene: 5. The CDR3 contains 16 residues. Germline CDR1 is SGDLS and CDR2 is YYNGEE. The CDR3 here is CASSVLGTGGADTQYF. The CDR3 bases are TGTGCCAGCAGCGTACTCGGGACAGGGGGTGCAGATACGCAGTATTTT.

This clonotype occurred many times. The chain joins TRBV2 to TRBJ2-3; D is uncertain. Germline lookup yields CDR1 SNHLY and CDR2 FYNNEI. V was trimmed by 8 bases and J by 2 bases, leaving 14 bases between them. The CDR3 totals 14 residues. CDR3 nucleotide sequence: TGTGCCAGCCCTCTCCGTGAGAACACAGATACGCAGTATTTT. Encoded protein: CASPLRENTDTQYF.

In this sample, this clonotype turned up many times. V is TRBV7-9 and J is TRBJ2-5; 12 bases are a match to TRBD2. Germline V gene data show CDR1 as SEHNR and CDR2 as FQNEAQ (reference sequence). With V trimmed by 5 bases and J by 13 bases, 11 bases remained unmatched. The CDR3 has 14 residues. The CDR3 is CASSPLAGGFHPYF. The CDR3, as DNA: TGTGCCAGCAGCCCACTAGCGGGAGGCTTTCATCCGTACTTC.

This clonotype appeared many times. The rearrangement uses TRBV13 and TRBJ2-1, with 7 bases matching TRBD2. J gave up 4 bases and V 2 bases, and 5 bases lay outside the gene matches. The germline CDR1 and CDR2 sequences are PRHDT and FYEKMQ (reference sequence). CDR3 size: 15 residues. CDR3 DNA: TGTGCCAGCAGCTTAACAGCGGGACCTTACAATGAGCAGTTCTTC. This codes for CASSLTAGPYNEQFF.

At least ten counts were recorded for this clonotype. V is TRBV5-1 and J is TRBJ2-1; 10 bases are shared with TRBD2. The trim removed 5 bases at V and 0 bases at J, leaving 5 bases unmatched. The CDR3 is made up of 16 amino acids. The germline V gene has CDR1 SGHRS and CDR2 YFSETQ. This CDR3 is CASRPLAGSSYNEQFF. The CDR3 bases are TGCGCCAGCAGGCCACTAGCGGGGAGCTCCTACAATGAGCAGTTCTTC.

This clonotype was seen a handful of times. The J gene is TRBJ1-4, the V gene TRBV6-1; D remains unclear. This CDR3 has 16 amino acids. From germline, CDR1 is MNHNS and CDR2 SASEGT. Between the trimmed V and J ends, which lost 6 bases and 8 bases, there was a span of 22 bases. The CDR3 nucleotides read TGTGCCAGCAGACGACTTATTCCGGTCTCCCGAGAAAAACTGTTTTTT. This sequence encodes CASRRLIPVSREKLFF.

This clonotype appeared a few times. CDR3 loop: CSAREFEGLYGYTF. CDR3 in DNA: TGCAGTGCTAGAGAGTTTGAGGGGCTCTATGGCTACACCTTC. This chain joins TRBV20-1 and TRBJ1-2, with D perhaps TRBD1 (5 bases). Trimming removed 0 bases at V and 4 bases at J, with 12 bases between. The length of the CDR3 is 14 residues. Per the germline V gene, CDR1 is DFQATT and CDR2 is SNEGSKA (reference sequence).